This T cell receptor (beta chain) emerged from a study of T cell responses to AZD1222 COVID-19 vaccine. V shed 2 bases and J 8 bases; nucleotides not matched to a gene: 10. This CDR3 has 17 amino acids. CDR1 and CDR2 (germline): SGDLS, YYNGEE. Profiled with immunoSEQ multiplex PCR; TCRdb holds only in-frame clones, not every one. The sample yields 90,000 to 110,000 clones, approximately 92% seen once. General study points: Spike was spanned by vaccine-associated CD4 TCRs, with dominance at 160-218 and 743-854. Spike-specific TCR breadth and depth rose after two AZD1222 doses. Sampled repertoires all dated from after the peak T cell response. Mostly white British, mostly female donors; authors suggested clonal diversity may be underestimated.

As regards this clone: Its antigen is unknown.

The source material was peripheral blood, sampled 28 days after the second AZD1222 dose. The TCR was taken from an adult who received the AZD1222 COVID-19 vaccine. The chain uses TRBV9 and TRBJ2-1, with TRBD2 matching 13 bases. CDR3 sequence (DNA): TGTGCCAGCAGCGTCACTAGCGGGAGGGCCTCAATGGATGAGCAGTTCTTC. It yields the protein CASSVTSGRASMDEQFF.